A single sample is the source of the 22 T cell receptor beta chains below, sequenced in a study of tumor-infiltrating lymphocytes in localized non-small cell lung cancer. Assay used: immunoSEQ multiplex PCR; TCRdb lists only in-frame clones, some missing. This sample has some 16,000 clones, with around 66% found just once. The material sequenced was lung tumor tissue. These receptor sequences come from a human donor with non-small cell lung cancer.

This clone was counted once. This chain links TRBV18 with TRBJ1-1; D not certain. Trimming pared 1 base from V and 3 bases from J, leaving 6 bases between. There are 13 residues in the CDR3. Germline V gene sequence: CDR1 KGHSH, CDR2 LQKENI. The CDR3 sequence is CASSPQGDTEAFF. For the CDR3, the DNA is TGTGCCAGCTCACCACAGGGTGACACTGAAGCTTTCTTT.

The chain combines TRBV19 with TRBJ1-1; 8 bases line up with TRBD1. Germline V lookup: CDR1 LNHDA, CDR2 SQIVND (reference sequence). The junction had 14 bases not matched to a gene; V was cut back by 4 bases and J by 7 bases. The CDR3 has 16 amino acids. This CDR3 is CASSRSAQGGSVEAFF. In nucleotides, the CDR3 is TGTGCCAGTAGTAGGTCAGCACAGGGGGGATCGGTTGAAGCTTTCTTT.

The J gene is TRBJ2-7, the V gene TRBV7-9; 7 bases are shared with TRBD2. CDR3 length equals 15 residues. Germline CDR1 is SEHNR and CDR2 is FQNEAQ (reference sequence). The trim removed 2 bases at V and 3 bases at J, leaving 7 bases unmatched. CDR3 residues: CASSLQAGPGYEQYF. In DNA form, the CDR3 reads TGTGCCAGCAGCTTACAAGCGGGACCTGGCTACGAGCAGTACTTC.

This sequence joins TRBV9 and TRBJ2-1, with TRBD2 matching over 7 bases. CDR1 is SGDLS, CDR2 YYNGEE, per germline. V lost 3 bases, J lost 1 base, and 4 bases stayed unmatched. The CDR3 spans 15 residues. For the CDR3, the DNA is TGTGCCAGCAGCGCCCTAGCGGAATCCTACAATGAGCAGTTCTTC. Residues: CASSALAESYNEQFF. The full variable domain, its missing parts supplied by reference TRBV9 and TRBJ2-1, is DSGVTQTPKHLITATGQRVTLRCSPRSGDLSVYWYQQSLDQGLQFLIQYYNGEERAKGNILERFSAQQFPDLHSELNLSSLELGDSALYFCASSALAESYNEQFFGPGTRLTVL.

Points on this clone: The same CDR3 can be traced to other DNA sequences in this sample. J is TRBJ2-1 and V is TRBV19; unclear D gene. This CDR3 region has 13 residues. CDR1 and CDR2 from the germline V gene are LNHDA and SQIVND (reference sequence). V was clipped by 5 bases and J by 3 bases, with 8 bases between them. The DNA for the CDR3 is TGTGCCAGTAGTCCCCGCGGCTACAATGAGCAGTTCTTC. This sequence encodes CASSPRGYNEQFF.

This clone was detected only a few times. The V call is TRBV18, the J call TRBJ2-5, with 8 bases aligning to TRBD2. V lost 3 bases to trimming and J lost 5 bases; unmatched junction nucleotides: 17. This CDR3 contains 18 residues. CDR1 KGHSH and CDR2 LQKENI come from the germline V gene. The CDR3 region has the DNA TGTGCCAGCTCACCGAACCGGTGGAGGACTAGCAACGTGGAGACCCAGTACTTC. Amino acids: CASSPNRWRTSNVETQYF. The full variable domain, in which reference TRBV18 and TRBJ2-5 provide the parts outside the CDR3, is NAGVMQNPRHLVRRRGQEARLRCSPMKGHSHVYWYRQLPEEGLKFMVYLQKENIIDESGMPKERFSAEFPKEGPSILRIQQVVRGDSAAYFCASSPNRWRTSNVETQYFGPGTRLLVL.

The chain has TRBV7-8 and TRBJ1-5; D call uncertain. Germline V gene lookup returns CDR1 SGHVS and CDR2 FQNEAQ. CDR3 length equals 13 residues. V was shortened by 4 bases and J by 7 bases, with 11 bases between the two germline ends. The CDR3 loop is CASSYDTRQPQHF. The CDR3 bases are TGTGCCAGCAGCTACGACACCAGGCAGCCCCAGCATTTT.

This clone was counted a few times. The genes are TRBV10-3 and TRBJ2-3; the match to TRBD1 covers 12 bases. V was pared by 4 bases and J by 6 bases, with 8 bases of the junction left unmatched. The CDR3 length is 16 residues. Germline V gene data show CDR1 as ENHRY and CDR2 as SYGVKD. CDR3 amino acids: CAISGYRGTGGDTQYF. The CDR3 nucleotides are TGTGCCATCAGTGGGTACCGTGGGACAGGGGGCGATACGCAGTATTTT.

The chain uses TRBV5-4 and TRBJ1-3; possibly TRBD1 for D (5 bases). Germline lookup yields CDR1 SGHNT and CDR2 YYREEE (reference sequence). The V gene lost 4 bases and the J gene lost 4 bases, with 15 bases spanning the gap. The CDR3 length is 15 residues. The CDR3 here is CASSQGRRDGNTIYF. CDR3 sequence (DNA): TGTGCCAGCAGCCAGGGTCGTCGGGACGGAAACACCATATATTTT.

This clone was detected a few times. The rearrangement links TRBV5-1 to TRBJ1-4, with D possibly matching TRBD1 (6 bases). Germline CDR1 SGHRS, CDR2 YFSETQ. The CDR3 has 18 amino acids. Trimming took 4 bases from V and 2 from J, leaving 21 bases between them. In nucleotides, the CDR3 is TGCGCCAGCAGCCTTGGCGTTGGTGGGGGCGCGACTAATGAAAAACTGTTTTTT. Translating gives CASSLGVGGGATNEKLFF.

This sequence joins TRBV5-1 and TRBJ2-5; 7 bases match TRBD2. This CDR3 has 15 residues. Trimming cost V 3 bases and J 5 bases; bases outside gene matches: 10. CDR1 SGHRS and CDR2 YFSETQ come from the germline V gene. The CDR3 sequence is CASSWGGVGRETQYF. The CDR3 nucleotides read TGCGCCAGCAGCTGGGGGGGAGTGGGACGCGAGACCCAGTACTTC.

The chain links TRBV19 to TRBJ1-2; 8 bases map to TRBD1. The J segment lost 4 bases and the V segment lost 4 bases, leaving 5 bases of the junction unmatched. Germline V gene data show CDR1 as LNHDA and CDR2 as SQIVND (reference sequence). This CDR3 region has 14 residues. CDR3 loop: CASSTPGQVYGYTF. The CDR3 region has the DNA TGTGCCAGTAGTACCCCGGGACAGGTCTATGGCTACACCTTC. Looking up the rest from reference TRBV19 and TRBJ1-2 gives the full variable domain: DGGITQSPKYLFRKEGQNVTLSCEQNLNHDAMYWYRQDPGQGLRLIYYSQIVNDFQKGDIAEGYSVSREKKESFPLTVTSAQKNPTAFYLCASSTPGQVYGYTFGSGTRLTVV.

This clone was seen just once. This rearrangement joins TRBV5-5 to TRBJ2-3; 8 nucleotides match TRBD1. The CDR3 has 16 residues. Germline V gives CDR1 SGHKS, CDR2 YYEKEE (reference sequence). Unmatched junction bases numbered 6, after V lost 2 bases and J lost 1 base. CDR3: CASSLTRGPGTDTQYF. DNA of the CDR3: TGTGCCAGCAGCTTAACCAGGGGGCCTGGCACAGATACGCAGTATTTT.

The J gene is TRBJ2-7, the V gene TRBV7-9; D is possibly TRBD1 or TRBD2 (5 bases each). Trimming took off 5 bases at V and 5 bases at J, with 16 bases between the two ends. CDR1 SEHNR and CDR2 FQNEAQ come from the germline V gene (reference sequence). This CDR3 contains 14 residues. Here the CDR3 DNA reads TGTGCCAGCAGCCCGATTAGATTGGGGGACGAGCAGTACTTC. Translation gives CASSPIRLGDEQYF.

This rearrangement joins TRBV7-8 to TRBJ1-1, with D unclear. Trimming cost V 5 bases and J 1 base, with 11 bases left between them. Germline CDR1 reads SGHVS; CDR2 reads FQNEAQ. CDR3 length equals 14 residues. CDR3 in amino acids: CASSPNVGNTEAFF. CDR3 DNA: TGTGCCAGCAGCCCGAATGTTGGGAACACTGAAGCTTTCTTT.

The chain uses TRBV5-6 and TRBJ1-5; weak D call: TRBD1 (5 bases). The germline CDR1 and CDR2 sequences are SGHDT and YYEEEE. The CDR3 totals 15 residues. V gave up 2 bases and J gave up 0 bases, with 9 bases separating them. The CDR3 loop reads CASSFYRISNQPQHF. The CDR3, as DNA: TGTGCCAGCAGCTTCTACAGGATTAGCAATCAGCCCCAGCATTTT.

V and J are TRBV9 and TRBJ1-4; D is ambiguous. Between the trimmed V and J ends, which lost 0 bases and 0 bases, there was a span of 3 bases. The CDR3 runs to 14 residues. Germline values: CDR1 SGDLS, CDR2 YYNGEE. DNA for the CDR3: TGTGCCAGCAGCGTAGGCGCAACTAATGAAAAACTGTTTTTT. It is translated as CASSVGATNEKLFF. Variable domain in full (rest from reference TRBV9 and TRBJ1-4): DSGVTQTPKHLITATGQRVTLRCSPRSGDLSVYWYQQSLDQGLQFLIQYYNGEERAKGNILERFSAQQFPDLHSELNLSSLELGDSALYFCASSVGATNEKLFFGSGTQLSVL.

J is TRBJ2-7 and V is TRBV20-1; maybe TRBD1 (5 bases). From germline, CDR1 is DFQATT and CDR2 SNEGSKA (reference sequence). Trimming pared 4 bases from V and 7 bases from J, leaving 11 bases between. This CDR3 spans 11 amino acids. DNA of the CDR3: TGCAGTGCTAATCCAGGGTTTGAGCAGTACTTC. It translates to CSANPGFEQYF.

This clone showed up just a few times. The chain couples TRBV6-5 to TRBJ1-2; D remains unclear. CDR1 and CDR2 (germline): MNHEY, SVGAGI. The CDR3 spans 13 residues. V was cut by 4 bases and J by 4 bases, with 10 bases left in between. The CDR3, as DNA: TGTGCCAGCAGTTCCCGAGAGGGCTATGGCTACACCTTC. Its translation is CASSSREGYGYTF.

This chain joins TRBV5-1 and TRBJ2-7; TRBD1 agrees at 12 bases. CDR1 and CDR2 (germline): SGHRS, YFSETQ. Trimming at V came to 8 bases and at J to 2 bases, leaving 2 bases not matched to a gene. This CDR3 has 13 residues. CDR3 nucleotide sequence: TGCGCCAGTGGGACAGGGGGCGCCTACGAGCAGTACTTC. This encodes CASGTGGAYEQYF. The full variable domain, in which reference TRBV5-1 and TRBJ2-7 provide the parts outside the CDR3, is KAGVTQTPRYLIKTRGQQVTLSCSPISGHRSVSWYQQTPGQGLQFLFEYFSETQRNKGNFPGRFSGRQFSNSRSEMNVSTLELGDSALYLCASGTGGAYEQYFGPGTRLTVT.

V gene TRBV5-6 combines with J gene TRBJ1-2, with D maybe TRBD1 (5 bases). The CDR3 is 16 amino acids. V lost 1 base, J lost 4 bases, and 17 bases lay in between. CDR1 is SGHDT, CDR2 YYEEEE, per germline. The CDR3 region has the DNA TGTGCCAGCAGCTTGAGGGGCCTCCCGGACGGCTATGGCTACACCTTC. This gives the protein CASSLRGLPDGYGYTF.

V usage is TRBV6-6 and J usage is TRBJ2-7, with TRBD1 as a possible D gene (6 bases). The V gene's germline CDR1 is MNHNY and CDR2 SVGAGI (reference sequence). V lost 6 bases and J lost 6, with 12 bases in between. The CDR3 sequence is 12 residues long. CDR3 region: CASSQGFFEQYF. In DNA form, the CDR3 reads TGTGCCAGCAGCCAGGGGTTTTTCGAGCAGTACTTC.